Shown below are 32 T cell receptor beta chains from a single sample sequenced in a study of blood T cell repertoires in COVID-19. Sequencing used immunoSEQ multiplex PCR; TCRdb keeps in-frame clones, though not all of them. Among some 350,000 clones listed, 80% to 90% were seen once. Sequences were obtained from PBMCs or T cells enriched from blood (not recorded which). These receptor sequences come from a man between 25 and 39 years old who had recovered from COVID-19.

This clone has just one count. The CDR3 sequence is CASSFPRTGGNQETQYF. The DNA of the CDR3 is TGTGCCAGCAGTTTCCCCCGGACAGGGGGCAACCAAGAGACCCAGTACTTC. The chain employs TRBV28 and TRBJ2-5; 11 bases agree with TRBD1. This CDR3 comprises 17 residues. With V trimmed by 3 bases and J by 0 bases, 6 bases remained unmatched. In germline, CDR1 is MDHEN, CDR2 SYDVKM.

As regards this clone: Other nucleotide sequences in the sample specify the same CDR3. The chain is built from TRBV5-1 and TRBJ2-7; D possibly corresponds to TRBD1 (6 bases). The germline CDR1 and CDR2 sequences are SGHRS and YFSETQ. V lost 1 base to trimming and J lost 5 bases, with 7 bases between them. CDR3 length: 12 amino acids. The CDR3 here is CASSLTGNEQYF. DNA for the CDR3: TGCGCCAGCAGCTTGACAGGGAACGAGCAGTACTTC.

This clone was seen once. The chain is built from TRBV15 and TRBJ1-2, with D tentatively TRBD1 (5 bases). This CDR3 is 17 amino acids long. CDR1 LNHNV and CDR2 YYDKDF come from the germline V gene (reference sequence). V dropped 0 bases and J dropped 1 base, with 15 bases sitting between them. This chain's CDR3 is CATSRDVVQAGNYGYTF. The CDR3, as DNA: TGTGCCACCAGCAGAGACGTTGTACAGGCCGGTAACTATGGCTACACCTTC.

The chain links TRBV28 to TRBJ1-2, with 8 bases lining up with TRBD1. The CDR3 is 14 amino acids. The V and J ends lost 7 bases and 4 bases, in that order; junction bases with no gene match: 8. From germline, CDR1 is MDHEN and CDR2 SYDVKM. The CDR3 region is CASTRRGTGYGYTF. Here the CDR3 DNA reads TGTGCCAGCACCCGCCGAGGGACAGGCTATGGCTACACCTTC.

This clone came up a few times. The chain is built from TRBV10-1 and TRBJ1-5; TRBD1 might be the D (5 bases). The germline V gene encodes CDR1 WNHNN and CDR2 SYGVQD (reference sequence). V was cut by 5 bases and J by 6 bases, with 20 bases left in between. CDR3 length equals 16 residues. CDR3: CASSRGRRRTVQPQHF. The CDR3 nucleotides read TGCGCCAGCAGTAGGGGTCGTCGCAGAACGGTTCAGCCCCAGCATTTT.

The V call is TRBV9, the J call TRBJ1-1; no reliable D call. The CDR3 extends over 14 amino acids. Germline V gives CDR1 SGDLS, CDR2 YYNGEE. V was clipped by 0 bases and J by 2 bases, with 8 bases between them. CDR3: CASSVAPGNTEAFF. CDR3 bases: TGTGCCAGCAGCGTAGCTCCGGGAAACACTGAAGCTTTCTTT.

This rearrangement joins TRBV7-6 to TRBJ2-3; TRBD1 matches at 10 bases. CDR3 length equals 16 residues. CDR1 is SGHVS, CDR2 FNYEAQ, per germline. Germline trimming cut 4 bases from V and 1 base from J; bases unmatched to any gene: 5. The CDR3 sequence: CASSSRTGGGTDTQYF. CDR3 DNA sequence: TGTGCCAGCAGCTCTCGGACAGGGGGAGGCACAGATACGCAGTATTTT.

The chain couples TRBV7-2 to TRBJ2-5; 7 bases map to TRBD1. This CDR3 is 15 amino acids long. Germline lookup yields CDR1 SGHTA and CDR2 FQGNSA. The junction had 6 bases not matched to a gene; V was cut back by 1 base and J by 4 bases. Written as DNA, the CDR3 is TGTGCCAGCAGCTTAGACAGGGGTAGGGTAGAGACCCAGTACTTC. This sequence encodes CASSLDRGRVETQYF.

The chain is built from TRBV10-3 and TRBJ1-5, with TRBD1 identical over 7 bases. Losses at the gene ends were 5 bases for V and 5 bases for J; bases not matched to a gene: 6. This CDR3 has 14 amino acids. CDR1 ENHRY and CDR2 SYGVKD come from the germline V gene. CDR3 loop: CAISLPGTDQPQHF. As DNA, the CDR3 is TGTGCCATCAGTCTACCCGGGACAGATCAGCCCCAGCATTTT.

The chain links TRBV3-1 (or the pseudogene TRBV3-2) to TRBJ2-2, with a weak D call TRBD1 (6 bases). V was clipped by 7 bases and J by 4 bases, with 10 bases between them. Germline CDR1 LGHDT, CDR2 YNNKEL (reference sequence). The CDR3 is 13 amino acids. For the CDR3, the DNA is TGTGCCAGCATCCTAGGGGGCACCGGGGAGCTGTTTTTT. The encoded protein is CASILGGTGELFF.

V is TRBV6-1 and J is TRBJ1-6, with a tentative D call TRBD1 (5 bases). CDR3 length: 13 residues. Germline V CDR1 and CDR2: MNHNS, SASEGT. Trimming cost V 0 bases and J 11 bases, with 8 bases left between them. This CDR3 is CASSEAPDTPLHF. The CDR3 DNA follows: TGTGCCAGCAGTGAAGCCCCGGACACACCCCTCCACTTT.

This clone was seen a handful of times. The chain uses TRBV5-1 and TRBJ1-4; D is uncertain. Trimming took off 3 bases at V and 4 bases at J, with 16 bases between the two ends. Germline loops: CDR1 SGHRS, CDR2 YFSETQ. The CDR3 has 16 amino acids. The CDR3 DNA sequence: TGCGCCAGCAGCTCGACTACCGGGATCCTTAATGAAAAACTGTTTTTT. The encoded protein is CASSSTTGILNEKLFF.

The V and J genes are TRBV7-3 and TRBJ1-5; no firm D call. Germline V gene lookup returns CDR1 SGHTA and CDR2 FQGTGA. The CDR3 is 13 residues long. Trimming removed 0 bases at V and 4 bases at J, with 4 bases between. CDR3 DNA: TGTGCCAGCAGCTTAACCGCGAATCAGCCCCAGCATTTT. Residues: CASSLTANQPQHF.

J is TRBJ2-3 and V is TRBV7-3; D is perhaps TRBD2 (5 bases). The V gene lost 6 bases and the J gene lost 2 bases, with 18 bases spanning the gap. The CDR3 length is 16 residues. Germline values: CDR1 SGHTA, CDR2 FQGTGA. The CDR3 DNA reads as TGTGCCAGCAGTTCCCCCCCTGCGGGTCCCACAGATACGCAGTATTTT. Translated, it gives CASSSPPAGPTDTQYF.

This sequence joins TRBV9 and TRBJ2-5; 14 nucleotides agree with TRBD2. This CDR3 has 17 residues. V shed 3 bases, J shed 3 bases, and the junction held 7 bases outside the gene matches. In germline, CDR1 is SGDLS, CDR2 YYNGEE. The CDR3 nucleotides are TGTGCCAGCAGCGAGACTAGCGGGGGGGCAGGGGAAGAGACCCAGTACTTC. This gives the protein CASSETSGGAGEETQYF.

The J gene is TRBJ2-6, the V gene TRBV18; 8 nucleotides agree with TRBD2. This CDR3 contains 18 residues. V lost 5 bases, J lost 4 bases, and 13 bases stayed unmatched. Germline loops: CDR1 KGHSH, CDR2 LQKENI. The CDR3 coding sequence is TGTGCCAGCTCAACCCTCTCCCGGGGGGGACCCGGGGCCAACGTCCTGACTTTC. Its translation: CASSTLSRGGPGANVLTF.

This clone was seen once. The J gene is TRBJ1-1, the V gene TRBV28; D is possibly TRBD1 (5 bases). The germline CDR1 and CDR2 sequences are MDHEN and SYDVKM. Trimming stripped 4 bases from V and 5 bases from J, with 14 bases between. The CDR3 is 14 residues long. Here the CDR3 DNA reads TGTGCCAGCAGTTATGGGGCTGGGGGGACTGAAGCTTTCTTT. Its translation is CASSYGAGGTEAFF.

The CDR3 DNA sequence: TGTGCCAGCAGTGCCTTAGGGGGGGCGGCTGGCTACACCTTC. Protein product: CASSALGGAAGYTF. The rearrangement links TRBV28 to TRBJ1-2, with a weak D call TRBD1 (6 bases). This CDR3 spans 14 amino acids. Germline CDR1 is MDHEN and CDR2 is SYDVKM. V was trimmed by 5 bases and J by 7 bases, leaving 17 bases between them.

The J gene is TRBJ2-1, the V gene TRBV5-5; TRBD1 might be the D (6 bases). Germline CDR1 and CDR2: SGHKS and YYEKEE (reference sequence). CDR3 length equals 14 residues. Trimming cost V 4 bases and J 4 bases, with 12 bases left between them. CDR3 DNA sequence: TGTGCCAGCAGCGATCCCACAGGGTACAATGAGCAGTTCTTC. It is translated as CASSDPTGYNEQFF.

The chain couples TRBV3-1 (or the pseudogene TRBV3-2) to TRBJ2-7, with 11 nucleotides matching TRBD1. Germline CDR1 is LGHDT and CDR2 is YNNKEL (reference sequence). The CDR3 totals 16 residues. Losses at the gene ends were 0 bases for V and 2 bases for J; bases not matched to a gene: 3. The CDR3 protein is CASSQDWGQGAYEQYF. Here the CDR3 DNA reads TGTGCCAGCAGCCAAGATTGGGGACAGGGGGCCTACGAGCAGTACTTC.

The rearrangement joins TRBV30 to TRBJ2-1; 11 bases map to TRBD2. Germline-derived CDR1 and CDR2 are GTSNPN and SVGIG (reference sequence). V was pared by 3 bases and J by 8 bases, with 3 bases of the junction left unmatched. This CDR3 has 13 amino acids. The CDR3 loop reads CAWSLAGGHEQFF. CDR3 coding DNA: TGTGCCTGGAGCCTAGCGGGGGGCCATGAGCAGTTCTTC. The variable domain in full, completed from reference TRBV30 and TRBJ2-1, reads SQTIHQWPATLVQPVGSPLSLECTVEGTSNPNLYWYRQAAGRGLQLLFYSVGIGQISSEVPQNLSASRPQDRQFILSSKKLLLSDSGFYLCAWSLAGGHEQFFGPGTRLTVL.

This sequence joins TRBV4-2 and TRBJ2-7, with 8 bases fitting TRBD1. Trimming at V came to 4 bases and at J to 3 bases, leaving 5 bases not matched to a gene. From germline, CDR1 is LGHNA and CDR2 YNFKEQ. CDR3 length equals 14 residues. In DNA, the CDR3 is TGTGCCAGCAGCCGAGGACAGGGTCGCTACGAGCAGTACTTC. Translating it yields CASSRGQGRYEQYF.

The chain couples TRBV6-5 to TRBJ2-1; 8 nucleotides align to TRBD2. The ends lost 4 bases at V and 6 bases at J; junction bases unmatched: 2. This CDR3 has 13 residues. In germline, CDR1 is MNHEY, CDR2 SVGAGI. CDR3 sequence reads: CASSSLAANEQFF. CDR3 in DNA: TGTGCCAGCAGTTCACTAGCGGCCAATGAGCAGTTCTTC.

This clone turned up a few times. V gene TRBV7-9 combines with J gene TRBJ2-5; possibly TRBD2 for D (6 bases). V lost 3 bases, J lost 3 bases, and 20 bases lay in between. Germline V lookup: CDR1 SEHNR, CDR2 FQNEAQ (reference sequence). The CDR3 consists of 17 residues. As DNA, the CDR3 is TGTGCCAGCAGCTTTGGAGGAGGGACGCCCCAGGAAGAGACCCAGTACTTC. Its protein is CASSFGGGTPQEETQYF.

The rearrangement joins TRBV5-1 to TRBJ1-2, with 7 bases matching TRBD1. The CDR3 covers 15 residues. With 2 bases clipped from V and 4 bases from J, the junction kept 8 bases outside the gene matches. CDR1 and CDR2 (germline): SGHRS, YFSETQ. CDR3: CASSLRSGQTYGYTF. For the CDR3, the DNA is TGCGCCAGCAGCTTACGGTCGGGACAGACCTATGGCTACACCTTC.

V gene TRBV28 combines with J gene TRBJ1-5; maybe TRBD1 (5 bases). The CDR3 is 16 amino acids. CDR1 and CDR2 (germline): MDHEN, SYDVKM. Trimming removed 3 bases from V and 2 bases from J, with 14 bases in between. The CDR3 region has the DNA TGTGCCAGCAGTTTCGTACCAGGGTCAGGCAATCAGCCCCAGCATTTT. This translates into CASSFVPGSGNQPQHF.

The chain joins TRBV11-2 to TRBJ2-7, with D unresolved. Trimming took off 5 bases at V and 3 bases at J, with 14 bases between the two ends. CDR1 and CDR2 (germline): SGHAT, FQNNGV. This CDR3 has 14 residues. CDR3 loop: CASSPLGTNYEQYF. As DNA, the CDR3 is TGTGCCAGCAGCCCCCTTGGCACCAACTACGAGCAGTACTTC.

J is TRBJ2-1 and V is TRBV9; 8 nucleotides align to TRBD1. V lost 0 bases to trimming and J lost 4 bases; unmatched junction nucleotides: 3. This CDR3 region has 15 residues. Germline V gives CDR1 SGDLS, CDR2 YYNGEE. The CDR3 nucleotides read TGTGCCAGCAGCGTAGAGGGACAGGCGTACAATGAGCAGTTCTTC. It is translated as CASSVEGQAYNEQFF. Together with reference TRBV9 and TRBJ2-1, the CDR3 gives the full variable domain: DSGVTQTPKHLITATGQRVTLRCSPRSGDLSVYWYQQSLDQGLQFLIQYYNGEERAKGNILERFSAQQFPDLHSELNLSSLELGDSALYFCASSVEGQAYNEQFFGPGTRLTVL.

The chain combines TRBV6-5 with TRBJ2-5, with 7 bases that match TRBD1. This CDR3 comprises 16 residues. Germline trimming cut 2 bases from V and 3 bases from J; bases unmatched to any gene: 9. CDR1 MNHEY and CDR2 SVGAGI come from the germline V gene. CDR3 loop: CASSYGPGQQKETQYF. As DNA, the CDR3 is TGTGCCAGCAGTTACGGACCGGGACAGCAGAAAGAGACCCAGTACTTC.

This clone was observed a few times. The chain employs TRBV30 and TRBJ2-7; possible D gene TRBD2, 5 bases. This CDR3 is 12 amino acids long. Trimming left V 1 base short and J 2 bases short, with 6 bases between. CDR1 and CDR2 from the germline V gene are GTSNPN and SVGIG (reference sequence). This chain's CDR3 is CAWSAGTYEQYF. Here the CDR3 DNA reads TGTGCCTGGAGTGCGGGGACCTACGAGCAGTACTTC.

A note on this clone: The sample carries other DNA sequences with the same CDR3. This sequence joins TRBV4-1 and TRBJ2-7; 7 bases are a match to TRBD1. Unmatched junction bases numbered 2, after V lost 1 base and J lost 2 bases. This CDR3 spans 14 amino acids. Germline assignment: CDR1 MGHRA and CDR2 YSYEKL. The CDR3 nucleotides read TGCGCCAGCAGCCAAGGGCAGGGGGCCTACGAGCAGTACTTC. Protein: CASSQGQGAYEQYF.

The chain is built from TRBV7-6 and TRBJ1-3; possible D gene TRBD1, 6 bases. The V and J ends lost 6 bases and 4 bases respectively, with 16 bases between them. Germline CDR1 and CDR2: SGHVS and FNYEAQ. CDR3 length: 15 amino acids. CDR3 loop: CASSQTGRDGNTIYF. CDR3 DNA sequence: TGTGCCAGCAGTCAAACAGGGAGGGACGGAAACACCATATATTTT.